The 17 T cell receptor beta chains below all came from one sample that was sequenced in a study of blood T cell repertoires in COVID-19. The protocol was immunoSEQ multiplex PCR, while the TCRdb copy is restricted to in-frame clones and leaves out a portion. The sample contains 250,000 to 350,000 clones, over 75% of which appear only once. The sample comprised peripheral blood. These receptor sequences come from a young woman with COVID-19, enrolled during active disease.

V is TRBV10-3 and J is TRBJ1-1, with a tentative D call TRBD1 (5 bases). In germline, CDR1 is ENHRY, CDR2 SYGVKD. CDR3 length equals 13 residues. The V and J ends lost 6 bases and 1 base respectively, with 9 bases between them. The CDR3 region is CAISSQGNTEAFF. DNA of the CDR3: TGTGCCATCAGCTCCCAGGGGAACACTGAAGCTTTCTTT.

This clone was seen a handful of times. The chain combines TRBV28 with TRBJ1-4; D is possibly TRBD1 (6 bases). Germline V lookup: CDR1 MDHEN, CDR2 SYDVKM. The CDR3 consists of 15 residues. Trimming left V 2 bases short and J 0 bases short, with 7 bases between. The CDR3 protein is CASSLGGATNEKLFF. The CDR3 coding sequence is TGTGCCAGCAGTTTAGGGGGCGCAACTAATGAAAAACTGTTTTTT.

This chain joins TRBV6-2 or TRBV6-3 and TRBJ1-4, with D possibly TRBD1 on 6 matching bases. This CDR3 spans 16 amino acids. The germline CDR1 and CDR2 sequences are MNHEY and SVGEGT. The germline V and J ends were trimmed by 2 bases and 0 bases, with 10 bases remaining between them. The CDR3 nucleotides are TGTGCCAGCAGTTACCGGGGGGGCGCAACTAATGAAAAACTGTTTTTT. This codes for CASSYRGGATNEKLFF.

V and J are TRBV14 and TRBJ2-1; 8 bases are a match to TRBD2. The germline V gene has CDR1 SGHDN and CDR2 FVKESK. The CDR3 length is 14 residues. Losses at the gene ends were 4 bases for V and 6 bases for J; bases not matched to a gene: 5. CDR3 protein: CASSLAGYLNEQFF. In nucleotides, the CDR3 is TGTGCCAGCAGCCTAGCGGGATACCTCAATGAGCAGTTCTTC.

The genes are TRBV5-4 and TRBJ2-1; a weak D match, TRBD1 (5 bases). The germline V gene encodes CDR1 SGHNT and CDR2 YYREEE (reference sequence). The V gene lost 7 bases and the J gene lost 5 bases, with 16 bases spanning the gap. The CDR3 sequence is 14 residues long. This chain's CDR3 is CASCPGSGNNEQFF. The CDR3 DNA follows: TGTGCCAGCTGCCCTGGGTCAGGGAACAATGAGCAGTTCTTC.

A few counts support this clone. V gene TRBV24-1 combines with J gene TRBJ2-1; 15 bases agree with TRBD2. V trimming: 7 bases; J trimming: 2 bases; junction bases outside the gene matches: 5. The length of the CDR3 is 17 residues. Germline V CDR1 and CDR2: KGHDR, SFDVKD. The CDR3 reads CATSGTSGRTTYNEQFF. CDR3 coding DNA: TGTGCCACCAGCGGGACTAGCGGGAGGACTACCTACAATGAGCAGTTCTTC.

A word on this clone: Other DNA sequences of this sample code for an identical CDR3. The chain combines TRBV10-2 with TRBJ2-3; tentative D call: TRBD2 (6 bases). CDR3 length: 12 amino acids. Trimming pared 6 bases from V and 4 bases from J, leaving 8 bases between. Germline CDR1 is WSHSY and CDR2 is SAAADI. The CDR3 sequence is CASSGGSDTQYF. The CDR3 nucleotides read TGCGCCAGCAGCGGAGGGTCAGATACGCAGTATTTT.

Turning to this clone: In the same sample, other DNA sequences code for this CDR3. This chain uses TRBV7-3 with TRBJ2-3; no definite D call. Germline-derived CDR1 and CDR2 are SGHTA and FQGTGA. This CDR3 contains 13 residues. V was cut by 0 bases and J by 6 bases, with 7 bases left in between. The CDR3 loop reads CASSLTNTDTQYF. CDR3 DNA: TGTGCCAGCAGCTTAACTAATACTGATACGCAGTATTTT.

The chain employs TRBV5-1 and TRBJ2-5, with 15 bases aligning to TRBD2. Germline V lookup: CDR1 SGHRS, CDR2 YFSETQ. CDR3 length: 18 amino acids. Unmatched junction bases numbered 10, after V lost 3 bases and J lost 4 bases. Written as DNA, the CDR3 is TGCGCCAGCAGCTCCGGACTAGCGGGAGGGGGGACAGGAGAGACCCAGTACTTC. Its translation: CASSSGLAGGGTGETQYF.

This chain joins TRBV25-1 and TRBJ2-1; 10 positions match TRBD1. V was clipped by 3 bases and J by 3 bases; unmatched bases: 8. This CDR3 spans 17 amino acids. CDR1 is MGHDK, CDR2 SYGVNS, per germline. The CDR3 is CASSDPGTGDYYNEQFF. The DNA of the CDR3 is TGTGCCAGCAGTGACCCCGGGACAGGGGATTACTACAATGAGCAGTTCTTC.

The chain uses TRBV13 and TRBJ1-4; D gene uncertain. Per germline, CDR1 PRHDT and CDR2 FYEKMQ (reference sequence). Trimming took off 3 bases at V and 1 base at J, with 9 bases between the two ends. The CDR3 contains 15 residues. The DNA for the CDR3 is TGTGCCAGCAGCTTCCGACGGGGAACTAATGAAAAACTGTTTTTT. Its translation: CASSFRRGTNEKLFF.

V and J are TRBV6-6 and TRBJ1-1; TRBD1 might be the D (5 bases). This CDR3 is 15 amino acids long. V was clipped by 0 bases and J by 3 bases, with 11 bases between them. Germline V gene sequence: CDR1 MNHNY, CDR2 SVGAGI (reference sequence). The CDR3 sequence: CASSYSMGGDTEAFF. As DNA, the CDR3 is TGTGCCAGCAGTTACTCGATGGGGGGGGACACTGAAGCTTTCTTT.

The V and J genes are TRBV5-1 and TRBJ2-5, with 10 bases fitting TRBD2. The J segment lost 1 base and the V segment lost 2 bases, leaving 5 bases of the junction unmatched. The CDR3 is 16 residues long. Looked up from germline, CDR1 is SGHRS and CDR2 is YFSETQ. This CDR3 is CASSLIAGGFQETQYF. The CDR3, as DNA: TGCGCCAGCAGCTTAATAGCGGGAGGCTTCCAAGAGACCCAGTACTTC.

Turning to this clone: An end of the junction differs from the germline gene, which may be a read error. The CDR3 DNA follows: TGTGCCAGCAGTTACCGGACGGGAGAGAGCCAGTACTTC. It encodes CASSYRTGESQYF. This chain links TRBV6-6 with TRBJ2-5; D is possibly TRBD2 (6 bases). In germline, CDR1 is MNHNY, CDR2 SVGAGI (reference sequence). This CDR3 region has 13 residues.

The chain couples TRBV7-2 to TRBJ2-1; TRBD2 aligns across 8 bases. In germline, CDR1 is SGHTA, CDR2 FQGNSA. V shed 1 base and J 7 bases; nucleotides not matched to a gene: 3. The CDR3 consists of 14 residues. The CDR3 DNA is TGTGCCAGCAGCTTAGGACTAGCGCGGAATGAGCAGTTCTTC. Encoded protein: CASSLGLARNEQFF.

This chain joins TRBV11-2 and TRBJ1-2; 7 bases map to TRBD1. V trimming: 3 bases; J trimming: 3 bases; junction bases outside the gene matches: 10. The CDR3 spans 16 residues. Looked up from germline, CDR1 is SGHAT and CDR2 is FQNNGV. In DNA, the CDR3 is TGTGCCAGCAGCTTGGACCCTAGGGGGCTCGACTATGGCTACACCTTC. Protein sequence: CASSLDPRGLDYGYTF.

This sequence joins TRBV6-4 and TRBJ1-6; 7 nucleotides agree with TRBD1. This CDR3 spans 15 amino acids. J gave up 3 bases and V 6 bases, and 5 bases lay outside the gene matches. Per the germline V gene, CDR1 is MRHNA and CDR2 is SNTAGT. CDR3 nucleotide sequence: TGTGCCAGCAGGGCCCGGGACAGCTATAATTCACCCCTCCACTTT. Its translation is CASRARDSYNSPLHF.